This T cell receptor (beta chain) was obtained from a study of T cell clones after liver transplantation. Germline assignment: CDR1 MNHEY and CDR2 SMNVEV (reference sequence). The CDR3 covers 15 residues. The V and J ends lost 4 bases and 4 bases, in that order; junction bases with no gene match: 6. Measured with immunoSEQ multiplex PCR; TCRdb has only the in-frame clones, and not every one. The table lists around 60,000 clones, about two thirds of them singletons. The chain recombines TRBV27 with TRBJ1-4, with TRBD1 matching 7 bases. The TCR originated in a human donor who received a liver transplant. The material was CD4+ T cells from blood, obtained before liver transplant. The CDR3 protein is CASSSPGTVNEKLFF. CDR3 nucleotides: TGTGCCAGCAGTTCCCCAGGGACAGTTAATGAAAAACTGTTTTTT.